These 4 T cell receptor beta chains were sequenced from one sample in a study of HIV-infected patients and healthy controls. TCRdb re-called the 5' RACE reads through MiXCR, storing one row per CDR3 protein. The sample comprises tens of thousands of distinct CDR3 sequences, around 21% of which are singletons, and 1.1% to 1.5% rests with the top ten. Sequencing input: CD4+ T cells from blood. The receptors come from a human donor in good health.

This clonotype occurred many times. The DNA for the CDR3 is TGCAGCGTTGCGGTTCAGGACAATCAGCCCCAGCATTTT. Its translation: CSVAVQDNQPQHF. This rearrangement joins TRBV29-1 to TRBJ1-5; no clear D. Germline V gene data show CDR1 as SQVTM and CDR2 as ANQGSEA. The CDR3 totals 13 residues. Trimming removed 4 bases from V and 3 bases from J, with 10 bases in between.

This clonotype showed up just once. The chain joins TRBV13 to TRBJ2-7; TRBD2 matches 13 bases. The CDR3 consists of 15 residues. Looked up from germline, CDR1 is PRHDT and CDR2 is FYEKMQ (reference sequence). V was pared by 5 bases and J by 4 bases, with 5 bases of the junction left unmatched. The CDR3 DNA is TGTGCCAGCAGCCCGGGACTAGCGGGACGGTACGAGCAGTACTTC. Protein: CASSPGLAGRYEQYF.

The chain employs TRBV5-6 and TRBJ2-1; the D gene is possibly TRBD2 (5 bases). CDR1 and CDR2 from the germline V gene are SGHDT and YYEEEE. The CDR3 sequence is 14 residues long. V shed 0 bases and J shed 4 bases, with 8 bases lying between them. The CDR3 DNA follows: TGTGCCAGCAGCTTGGTCGGGAATTACAATGAGCAGTTCTTC. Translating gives CASSLVGNYNEQFF. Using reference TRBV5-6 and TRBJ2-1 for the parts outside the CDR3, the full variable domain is DAGVTQSPTHLIKTRGQQVTLRCSPKSGHDTVSWYQQALGQGPQFIFQYYEEEERQRGNFPDRFSGHQFPNYSSELNVNALLLGDSALYLCASSLVGNYNEQFFGPGTRLTVL.

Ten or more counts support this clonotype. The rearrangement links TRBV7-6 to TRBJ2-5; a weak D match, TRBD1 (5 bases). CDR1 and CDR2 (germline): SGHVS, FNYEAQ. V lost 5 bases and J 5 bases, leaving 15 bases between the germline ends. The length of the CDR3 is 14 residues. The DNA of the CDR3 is TGTGCCAGCAGCGCTACTCAGGGCCGGGAGACCCAGTACTTC. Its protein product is CASSATQGRETQYF.